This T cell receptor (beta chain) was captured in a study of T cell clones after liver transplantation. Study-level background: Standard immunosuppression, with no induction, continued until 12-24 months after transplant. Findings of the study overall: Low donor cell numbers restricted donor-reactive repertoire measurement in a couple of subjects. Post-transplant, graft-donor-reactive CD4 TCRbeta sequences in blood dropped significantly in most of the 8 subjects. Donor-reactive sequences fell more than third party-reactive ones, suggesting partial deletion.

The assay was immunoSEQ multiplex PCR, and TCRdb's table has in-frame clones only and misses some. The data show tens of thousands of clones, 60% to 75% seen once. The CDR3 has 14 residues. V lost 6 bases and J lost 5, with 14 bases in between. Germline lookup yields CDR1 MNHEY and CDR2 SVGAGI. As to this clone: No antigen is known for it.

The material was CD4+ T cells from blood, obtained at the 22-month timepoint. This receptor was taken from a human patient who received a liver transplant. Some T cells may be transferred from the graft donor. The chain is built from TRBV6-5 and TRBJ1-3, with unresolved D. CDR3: CASRGMADRNTIYF. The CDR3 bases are TGTGCCAGCAGGGGAATGGCGGACCGAAACACCATATATTTT.